This entry features one TCR beta chain sequence. What it binds is unknown. The sample originates from a study of cytomegalovirus exposure and HLA in healthy donors. Whole-study results and caveats: Analysis was carried out at a later point, and it linked a missense DCLRE1C variant to TCR beta V- and J-gene trimming. It was assumed in the presence/absence analyses that sequencing depth was roughly uniform across donors.

At sampling all donors were nominally healthy, likely with unrecorded immune exposures. 60 Vbeta and 13 Jbeta primers were used in PCR. In the source study's methods: Later, tens of millions of unique TCR beta chains were counted in an analysis, and 10 million to 12 million of them were shared. The assay was immunoSEQ multiplex PCR, and TCRdb's table has in-frame clones only and misses some. V and J calls and clone size are given by that table; D and trimming were obtained from the DNA. This table holds roughly 89,000 clones, approximately 72% found once. The CDR3 spans 13 residues. Germline CDR1 SGHAT, CDR2 FQDESV (reference sequence). Trimming took 6 bases from V and 6 from J; bases not matched to a gene: 4.

V gene TRBV11-1 combines with J gene TRBJ2-2; 7 bases match TRBD2. The sample consisted of PBMCs. This receptor was taken from a man between 25 and 39 years old in good health and CMV-seropositive. CDR3 protein: CASRWAGAGELFF. Written as DNA, the CDR3 is TGTGCCAGCAGATGGGCGGGGGCCGGGGAGCTGTTTTTT.